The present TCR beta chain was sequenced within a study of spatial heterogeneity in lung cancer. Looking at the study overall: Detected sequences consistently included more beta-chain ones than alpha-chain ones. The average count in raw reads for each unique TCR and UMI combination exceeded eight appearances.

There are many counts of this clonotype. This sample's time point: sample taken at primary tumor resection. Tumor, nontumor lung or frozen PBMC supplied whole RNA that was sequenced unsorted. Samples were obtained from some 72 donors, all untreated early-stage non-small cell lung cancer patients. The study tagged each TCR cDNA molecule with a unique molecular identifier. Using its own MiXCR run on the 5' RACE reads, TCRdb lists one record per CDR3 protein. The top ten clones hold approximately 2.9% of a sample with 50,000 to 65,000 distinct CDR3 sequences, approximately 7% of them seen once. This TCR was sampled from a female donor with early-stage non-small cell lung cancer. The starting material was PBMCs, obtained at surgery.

The CDR3 here is CASSFMRGTRDGELFF. The CDR3 bases are TGTGCCAGCAGTTTTATGCGGGGGACGAGGGACGGGGAGCTGTTTTTT. V and J are TRBV28 and TRBJ2-2; 7 bases map to TRBD2. Per germline, CDR1 MDHEN and CDR2 SYDVKM. The junction had 11 bases not matched to a gene; V was cut back by 3 bases and J by 7 bases. This CDR3 spans 16 amino acids.